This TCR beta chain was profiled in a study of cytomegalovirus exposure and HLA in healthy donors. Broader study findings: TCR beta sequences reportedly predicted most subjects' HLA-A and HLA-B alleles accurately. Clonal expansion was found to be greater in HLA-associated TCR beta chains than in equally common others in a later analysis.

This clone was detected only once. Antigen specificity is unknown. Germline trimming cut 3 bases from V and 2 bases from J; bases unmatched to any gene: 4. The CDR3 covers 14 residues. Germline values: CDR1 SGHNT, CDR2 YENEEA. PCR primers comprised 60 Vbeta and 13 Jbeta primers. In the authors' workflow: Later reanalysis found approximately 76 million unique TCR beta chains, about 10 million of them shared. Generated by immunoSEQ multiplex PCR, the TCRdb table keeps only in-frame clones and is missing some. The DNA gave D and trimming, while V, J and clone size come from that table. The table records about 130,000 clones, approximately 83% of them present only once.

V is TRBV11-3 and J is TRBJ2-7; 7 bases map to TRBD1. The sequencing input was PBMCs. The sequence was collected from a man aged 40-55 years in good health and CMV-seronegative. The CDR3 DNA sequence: TGTGCCAGCAGCTTTGCGACAGGGCCCTACGAGCAGTACTTC. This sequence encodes CASSFATGPYEQYF.